The following is a T cell receptor beta chain sequence with its context. Its target is not known. The sample originates from a study of T cell responses to AZD1222 COVID-19 vaccine. The study's findings and limits: No repertoire was sampled before or during the peak T cell response, only after it. Reports say nearly half of spike-specific TCRs go after unmutated variant regions. Dominant CD4 TCR responses targeted spike regions 160-218 and 743-854. Only six or seven AZD1222 recipients tested seropositive at baseline.

TCRdb's copy holds only in-frame clones and misses some; the assay was immunoSEQ multiplex PCR. The sample contains just under 85,000 clones, roughly 82% of which appear only once. The CDR3 is 16 residues long. The ends lost 4 bases at V and 5 bases at J; junction bases unmatched: 12. CDR1 and CDR2 (germline): PRHDT, FYEKMQ (reference sequence). This chain connects TRBV13 to TRBJ1-2, with 8 bases lining up with TRBD1. The receptor was isolated from an adult in good health. Sequences were derived from peripheral blood, sampled on day 0 of AZD1222 vaccination. This CDR3 reads CASSSPGDRNRYGYTF. In DNA form, the CDR3 reads TGTGCCAGCAGCTCCCCAGGGGACAGGAACCGTTATGGCTACACCTTC.